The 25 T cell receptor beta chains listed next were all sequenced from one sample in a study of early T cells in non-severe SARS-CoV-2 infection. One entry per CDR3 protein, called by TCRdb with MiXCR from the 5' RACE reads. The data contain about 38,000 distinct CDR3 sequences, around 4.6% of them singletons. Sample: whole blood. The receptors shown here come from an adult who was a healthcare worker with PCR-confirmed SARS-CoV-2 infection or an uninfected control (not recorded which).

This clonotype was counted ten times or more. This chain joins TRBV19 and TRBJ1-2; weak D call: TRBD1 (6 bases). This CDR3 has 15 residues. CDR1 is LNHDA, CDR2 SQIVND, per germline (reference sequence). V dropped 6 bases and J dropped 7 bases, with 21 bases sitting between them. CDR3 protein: CASSSTSRGQSGYTF. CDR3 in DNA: TGTGCCAGTAGCAGTACTTCTCGGGGGCAGAGTGGCTACACCTTC.

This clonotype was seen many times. This CDR3 is CASSRAYEQYF. The CDR3 region has the DNA TGTGCCAGCAGCCGCGCCTACGAGCAGTACTTC. The V gene is TRBV6-2 or TRBV6-3, the J gene TRBJ2-7; D is unresolved. Germline CDR1 is MNHEY and CDR2 is SVGEGT. Trimming removed 6 bases at V and 2 bases at J, with 5 bases between. CDR3 length: 11 residues.

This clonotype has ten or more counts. The CDR3 here is CASSQEWTADGSPLHF. DNA for the CDR3: TGTGCCAGCAGCCAAGAATGGACGGCGGACGGTTCACCCCTCCACTTT. The V call is TRBV4-2, the J call TRBJ1-6; D gene ambiguous. Looked up from germline, CDR1 is LGHNA and CDR2 is YNFKEQ. Trimming left V 0 bases short and J 9 bases short, with 15 bases between. This CDR3 comprises 16 residues.

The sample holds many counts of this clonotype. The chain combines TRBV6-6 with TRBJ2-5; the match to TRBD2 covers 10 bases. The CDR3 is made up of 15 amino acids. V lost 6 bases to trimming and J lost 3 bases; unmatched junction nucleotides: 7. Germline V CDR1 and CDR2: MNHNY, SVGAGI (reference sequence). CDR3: CASRRTSGRKETQYF. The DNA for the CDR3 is TGTGCCAGCAGGAGGACTAGCGGAAGGAAAGAGACCCAGTACTTC.

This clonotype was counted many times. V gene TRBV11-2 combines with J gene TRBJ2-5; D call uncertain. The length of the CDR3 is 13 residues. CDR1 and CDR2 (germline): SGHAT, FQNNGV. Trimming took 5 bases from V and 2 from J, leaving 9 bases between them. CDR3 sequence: CASSLLSQETQYF. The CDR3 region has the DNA TGTGCCAGCAGCCTACTGTCTCAAGAGACCCAGTACTTC.

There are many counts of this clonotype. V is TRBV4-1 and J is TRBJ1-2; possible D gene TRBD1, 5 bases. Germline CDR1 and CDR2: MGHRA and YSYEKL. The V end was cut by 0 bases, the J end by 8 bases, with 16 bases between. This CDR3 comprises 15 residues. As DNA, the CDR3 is TGCGCCAGCAGCCAAGACGCAGGGATGGCCTTGGGCTACACCTTC. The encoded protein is CASSQDAGMALGYTF.

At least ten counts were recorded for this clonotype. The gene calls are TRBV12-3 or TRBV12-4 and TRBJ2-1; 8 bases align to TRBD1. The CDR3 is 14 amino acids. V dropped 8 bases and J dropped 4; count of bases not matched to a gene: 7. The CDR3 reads CASSPGGPYNEQFF. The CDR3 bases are TGTGCCAGCTCCCCAGGGGGCCCTTACAATGAGCAGTTCTTC.

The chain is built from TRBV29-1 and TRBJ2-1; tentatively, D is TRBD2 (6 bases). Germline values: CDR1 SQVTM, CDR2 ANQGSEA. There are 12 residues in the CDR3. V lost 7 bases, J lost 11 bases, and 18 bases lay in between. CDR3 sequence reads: CSAPRDGGQQFF. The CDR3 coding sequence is TGCAGCGCCCCCCGCGACGGGGGACAGCAGTTCTTC.

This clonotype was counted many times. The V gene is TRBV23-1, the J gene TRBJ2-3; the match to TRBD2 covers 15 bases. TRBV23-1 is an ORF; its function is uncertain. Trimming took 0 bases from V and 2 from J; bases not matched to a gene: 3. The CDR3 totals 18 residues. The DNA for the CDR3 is TGCGCCAGCAGTCAATCGGGACTAGCGGGGGGCATCACAGATACGCAGTATTTT. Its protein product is CASSQSGLAGGITDTQYF.

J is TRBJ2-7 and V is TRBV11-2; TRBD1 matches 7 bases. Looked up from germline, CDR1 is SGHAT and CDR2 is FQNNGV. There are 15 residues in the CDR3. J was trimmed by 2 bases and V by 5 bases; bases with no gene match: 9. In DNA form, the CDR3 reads TGTGCCAGCAGCCCGATGGACAGGACAGCCTACGAGCAGTACTTC. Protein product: CASSPMDRTAYEQYF.

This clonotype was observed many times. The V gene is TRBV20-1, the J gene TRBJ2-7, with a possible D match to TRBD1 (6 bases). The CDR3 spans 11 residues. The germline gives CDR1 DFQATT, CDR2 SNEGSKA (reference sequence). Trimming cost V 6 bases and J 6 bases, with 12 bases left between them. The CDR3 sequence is CSASTGSEQYF. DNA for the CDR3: TGCAGTGCGAGCACAGGGAGCGAGCAGTACTTC.

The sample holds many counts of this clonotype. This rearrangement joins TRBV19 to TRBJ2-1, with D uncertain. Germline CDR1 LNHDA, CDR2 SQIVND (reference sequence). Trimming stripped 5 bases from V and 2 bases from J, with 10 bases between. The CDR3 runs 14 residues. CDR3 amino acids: CASSPPGPYNEQFF. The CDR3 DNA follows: TGTGCCAGTAGTCCCCCCGGCCCCTACAATGAGCAGTTCTTC.

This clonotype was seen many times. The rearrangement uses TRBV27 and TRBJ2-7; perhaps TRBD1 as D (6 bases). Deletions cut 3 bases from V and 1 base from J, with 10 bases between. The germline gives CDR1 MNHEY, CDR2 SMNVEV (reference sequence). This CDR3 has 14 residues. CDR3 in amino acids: CASSLGARSYEQYF. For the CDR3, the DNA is TGTGCCAGCAGTTTGGGGGCCAGGTCCTACGAGCAGTACTTC.

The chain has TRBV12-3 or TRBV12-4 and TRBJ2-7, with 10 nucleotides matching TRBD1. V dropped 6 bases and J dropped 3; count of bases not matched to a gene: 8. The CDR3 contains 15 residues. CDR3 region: CASRPDRGLIYEQYF. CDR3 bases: TGTGCCAGCAGACCTGACAGGGGGCTCATCTACGAGCAGTACTTC.

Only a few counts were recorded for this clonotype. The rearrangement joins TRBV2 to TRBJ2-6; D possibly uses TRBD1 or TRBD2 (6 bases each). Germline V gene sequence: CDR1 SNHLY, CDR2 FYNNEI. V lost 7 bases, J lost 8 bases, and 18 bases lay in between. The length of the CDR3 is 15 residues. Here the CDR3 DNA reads TGTGCCAGCATGGGGGGCCCCTCTGTTTCCAACGTCCTGACTTTC. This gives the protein CASMGGPSVSNVLTF.

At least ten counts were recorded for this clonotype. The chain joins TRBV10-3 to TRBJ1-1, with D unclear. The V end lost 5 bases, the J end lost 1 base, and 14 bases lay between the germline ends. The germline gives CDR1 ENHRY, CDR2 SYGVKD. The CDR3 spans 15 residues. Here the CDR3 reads CAISPNRPPNTEAFF. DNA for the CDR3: TGTGCCATCAGTCCCAACCGACCTCCGAACACTGAAGCTTTCTTT.

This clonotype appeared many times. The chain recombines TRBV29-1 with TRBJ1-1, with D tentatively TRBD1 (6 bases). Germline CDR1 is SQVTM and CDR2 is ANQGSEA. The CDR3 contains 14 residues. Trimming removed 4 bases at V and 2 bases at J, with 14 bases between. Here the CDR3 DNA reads TGCAGCGTTGGGGGATCGGGACAAAACACTGAAGCTTTCTTT. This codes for CSVGGSGQNTEAFF.

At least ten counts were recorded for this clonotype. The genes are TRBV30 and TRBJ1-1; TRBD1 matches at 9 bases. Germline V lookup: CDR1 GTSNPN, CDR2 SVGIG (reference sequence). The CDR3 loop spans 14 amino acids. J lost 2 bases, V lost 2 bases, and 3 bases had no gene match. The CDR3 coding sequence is TGTGCCTGGAGTCGGGGACAGGGAAACACTGAAGCTTTCTTT. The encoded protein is CAWSRGQGNTEAFF.

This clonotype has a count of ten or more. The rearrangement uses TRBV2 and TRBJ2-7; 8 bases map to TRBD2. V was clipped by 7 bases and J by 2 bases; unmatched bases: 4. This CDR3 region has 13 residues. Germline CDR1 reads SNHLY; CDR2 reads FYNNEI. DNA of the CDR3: TGTGCCAGCAAGCGGGGGTCCGCCTACGAGCAGTACTTC. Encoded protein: CASKRGSAYEQYF.

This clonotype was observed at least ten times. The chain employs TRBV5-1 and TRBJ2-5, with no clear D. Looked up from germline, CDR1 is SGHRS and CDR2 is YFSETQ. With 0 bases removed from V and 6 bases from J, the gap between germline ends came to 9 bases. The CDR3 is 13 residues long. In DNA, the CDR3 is TGCGCCAGCAGCTTGGATCCACTAAAGACCCAGTACTTC. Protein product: CASSLDPLKTQYF. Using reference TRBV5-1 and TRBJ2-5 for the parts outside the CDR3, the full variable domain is KAGVTQTPRYLIKTRGQQVTLSCSPISGHRSVSWYQQTPGQGLQFLFEYFSETQRNKGNFPGRFSGRQFSNSRSEMNVSTLELGDSALYLCASSLDPLKTQYFGPGTRLLVL.

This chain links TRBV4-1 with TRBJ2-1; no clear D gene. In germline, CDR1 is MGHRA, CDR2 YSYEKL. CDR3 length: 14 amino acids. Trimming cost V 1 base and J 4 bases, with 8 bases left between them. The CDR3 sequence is CASSQANGYNEQFF. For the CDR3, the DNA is TGCGCCAGCAGCCAAGCGAATGGATACAATGAGCAGTTCTTC.

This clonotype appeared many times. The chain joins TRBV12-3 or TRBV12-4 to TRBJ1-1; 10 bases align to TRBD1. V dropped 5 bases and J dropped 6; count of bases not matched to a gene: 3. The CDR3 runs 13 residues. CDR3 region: CASSPGQGAEAFF. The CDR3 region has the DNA TGTGCCAGCAGTCCCGGACAGGGGGCTGAAGCTTTCTTT.

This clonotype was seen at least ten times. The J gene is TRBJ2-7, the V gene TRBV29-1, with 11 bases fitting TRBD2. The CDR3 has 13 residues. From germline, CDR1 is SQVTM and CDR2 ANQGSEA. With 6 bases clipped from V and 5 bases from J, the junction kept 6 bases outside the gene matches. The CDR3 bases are TGCAGCGTATTAGCGGGGGGGATCCACGAGCAGTACTTC. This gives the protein CSVLAGGIHEQYF.

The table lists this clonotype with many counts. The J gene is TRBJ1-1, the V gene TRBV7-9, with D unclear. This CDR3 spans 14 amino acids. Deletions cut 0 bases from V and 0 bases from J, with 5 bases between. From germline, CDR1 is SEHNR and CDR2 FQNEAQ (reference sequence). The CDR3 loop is CASSLATVNTEAFF. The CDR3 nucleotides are TGTGCCAGCAGCTTAGCCACAGTGAACACTGAAGCTTTCTTT. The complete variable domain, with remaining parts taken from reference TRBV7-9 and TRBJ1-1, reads DTGVSQNPRHKITKRGQNVTFRCDPISEHNRLYWYRQTLGQGPEFLTYFQNEAQLEKSRLLSDRFSAERPKGSFSTLEIQRTEQGDSAMYLCASSLATVNTEAFFGQGTRLTVV.

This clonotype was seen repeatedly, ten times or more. The CDR3 DNA reads as TGTGCCAGCAGCCAGGGACTAGCTTCAGATACGCAGTATTTT. It encodes CASSQGLASDTQYF. The chain has TRBV5-6 and TRBJ2-3; TRBD2 matches 9 bases. The CDR3 runs 14 residues. Germline-derived CDR1 and CDR2 are SGHDT and YYEEEE. Trimming cost V 4 bases and J 4 bases; bases outside gene matches: 4.